The clone carrying this T cell receptor beta chain was recorded many times. This sample is part of a study of T-cell reconstitution after alpha-beta-depleted transplantation in children. TCRbeta library preparation incorporated unique molecular identifiers. From the PCR reads, TCRdb called clonotypes with MiXCR, one entry per CDR3 protein. The repertoire holds about 260,000 distinct CDR3 sequences, with around 7.8% as singletons. The sample in question was PBMCs, mostly from graft donor cells, obtained 180 days after TCRalphabeta/CD19-depleted stem cell transplant. The receptor was derived from a male patient under 18 who had a stem cell transplant for acute lymphoblastic leukemia, so the T cells may come from the graft donor.

CDR3 amino acids: CASSGQGTTGELFF. CDR3 sequence (DNA): TGTGCCAGTTCCGGACAGGGGACCACCGGGGAGCTGTTTTTT. The chain employs TRBV10-3 and TRBJ2-2; 9 bases are shared with TRBD1. The CDR3 has 14 residues. With 10 bases clipped from V and 4 bases from J, the junction kept 7 bases outside the gene matches. The germline CDR1 and CDR2 sequences are ENHRY and SYGVKD.